The 32 T cell receptor beta chains reported below all come from one sample, sequenced in a study of blood T cell repertoires in COVID-19. Here immunoSEQ multiplex PCR was the method, and the copy in TCRdb shows in-frame clones only, minus some. In the table there are tens of thousands of clones, 75% to 90% of which are singletons. Input material: peripheral blood. The receptors derive from a human donor in a cohort sampled during active COVID-19.

The chain has TRBV7-9 and TRBJ1-2; D gene uncertain. Germline V gene sequence: CDR1 SEHNR, CDR2 FQNEAQ (reference sequence). V lost 2 bases and J lost 3, with 7 bases in between. The CDR3 sequence is 13 residues long. The CDR3, as DNA: TGTGCCAGCAGCTTAAGCACAGACTATGGCTACACCTTC. This codes for CASSLSTDYGYTF.

The chain employs TRBV5-4 and TRBJ2-1; no definite D call. The CDR3 has 14 amino acids. V was shortened by 1 base and J by 5 bases, with 10 bases between the two germline ends. From germline, CDR1 is SGHNT and CDR2 YYREEE (reference sequence). Here the CDR3 DNA reads TGTGCCAGCAGCTTGATCCTGAGGAACAATGAGCAGTTCTTC. Translation: CASSLILRNNEQFF.

This clone was seen only a few times. The rearrangement uses TRBV2 and TRBJ2-7, with D possibly being TRBD2 (6 bases). Germline CDR1 reads SNHLY; CDR2 reads FYNNEI. Trimming removed 2 bases at V and 2 bases at J, with 7 bases between. This CDR3 has 13 amino acids. CDR3 amino acids: CASSELATYEQYF. In DNA form, the CDR3 reads TGTGCCAGCAGTGAACTAGCGACCTACGAGCAGTACTTC.

As for this clone: The sample has other DNA sequences that encode this CDR3 too. This sequence joins TRBV5-1 and TRBJ2-1; no clear D gene. CDR1 is SGHRS, CDR2 YFSETQ, per germline. V was trimmed by 0 bases and J by 4 bases, leaving 5 bases between them. The CDR3 spans 13 residues. In nucleotides, the CDR3 is TGCGCCAGCAGCTTGGGTCAGTACAATGAGCAGTTCTTC. Protein product: CASSLGQYNEQFF.

This chain uses TRBV7-6 with TRBJ1-2; weak D call: TRBD1 (6 bases). The CDR3 runs 15 residues. Trimming took 0 bases from V and 6 from J, leaving 14 bases between them. Per germline, CDR1 SGHVS and CDR2 FNYEAQ. The CDR3 region has the DNA TGTGCCAGCAGCTTAGCGCAGGGGCGTGATGATGGCTACACCTTC. Translation gives CASSLAQGRDDGYTF.

This chain joins TRBV5-4 and TRBJ2-3; 8 bases match TRBD1. This CDR3 is built from 14 residues. The germline gives CDR1 SGHNT, CDR2 YYREEE (reference sequence). V lost 7 bases and J lost 3; bases outside the gene matches: 7. Here the CDR3 DNA reads TGTGCCAGCGCTGAGGACAGGGCGACAGATACGCAGTATTTT. Amino acids: CASAEDRATDTQYF.

V gene TRBV6-6 combines with J gene TRBJ1-1; D is uncertain. CDR3 length equals 12 residues. Germline V lookup: CDR1 MNHNY, CDR2 SVGAGI (reference sequence). V gave up 5 bases and J gave up 0 bases, with 4 bases separating them. In DNA, the CDR3 is TGTGCCAGCAGTACAGTGAACACTGAAGCTTTCTTT. Translation gives CASSTVNTEAFF.

The chain employs TRBV4-2 and TRBJ2-1, with 9 bases lining up with TRBD2. Trimming at V came to 1 base and at J to 4 bases, leaving 11 bases not matched to a gene. Germline V gene lookup returns CDR1 LGHNA and CDR2 YNFKEQ. The CDR3 has 18 amino acids. This chain's CDR3 is CASSQGGFSGSEYNEQFF. The CDR3 nucleotides are TGTGCCAGCAGCCAAGGGGGCTTTAGCGGGAGTGAGTACAATGAGCAGTTCTTC.

This chain connects TRBV18 to TRBJ1-4; D gene ambiguous. CDR1 and CDR2 from the germline V gene are KGHSH and LQKENI. The CDR3 sequence is 15 residues long. The V and J ends lost 3 bases and 3 bases respectively, with 11 bases between them. The CDR3 loop is CASSPKTGSNEKLFF. DNA for the CDR3: TGTGCCAGCTCACCGAAGACGGGATCTAATGAAAAACTGTTTTTT.

This clone has only one observation. The CDR3 spells CASSLEGVDYGYTF. CDR3 nucleotides: TGCGCCAGCAGCTTGGAAGGGGTAGACTATGGCTACACCTTC. The V and J genes are TRBV5-1 and TRBJ1-2, with D possibly TRBD1 on 5 matching bases. Germline CDR1 reads SGHRS; CDR2 reads YFSETQ. The CDR3 is made up of 14 amino acids. V was pared by 0 bases and J by 3 bases, with 9 bases between.

The genes are TRBV27 and TRBJ2-2, with D hard to call. The V end lost 0 bases, the J end lost 4 bases, and 3 bases lay between the germline ends. CDR1 and CDR2 from the germline V gene are MNHEY and SMNVEV (reference sequence). The CDR3 runs to 13 residues. CDR3 sequence (DNA): TGTGCCAGCAGTTTATCACTCACCGGGGAGCTGTTTTTT. Its protein product is CASSLSLTGELFF.

V is TRBV10-3 and J is TRBJ1-2; 7 bases fit TRBD1. The germline V gene has CDR1 ENHRY and CDR2 SYGVKD. CDR3 length: 14 amino acids. The ends lost 10 bases at V and 2 bases at J; junction bases unmatched: 10. The CDR3 protein is CATGQGELNYGYTF. The DNA for the CDR3 is TGTGCCACCGGCCAGGGGGAACTAAACTATGGCTACACCTTC.

The chain joins TRBV6-1 to TRBJ1-6, with TRBD1 matching over 9 bases. This CDR3 contains 16 residues. Germline V gene lookup returns CDR1 MNHNS and CDR2 SASEGT. Unmatched junction bases numbered 9, after V lost 2 bases and J lost 10 bases. CDR3 region: CASSELTGGMGSPLHF. The CDR3 region has the DNA TGTGCCAGCAGTGAACTGACAGGGGGTATGGGATCACCCCTCCACTTT.

This chain connects TRBV6-5 to TRBJ2-7; possibly TRBD2 for D (6 bases). This CDR3 spans 13 amino acids. The V gene's germline CDR1 is MNHEY and CDR2 SVGAGI. Trimming shortened V by 9 bases and J by 1 base, and 13 bases separated the two germline ends. As DNA, the CDR3 is TGTGCCAGTAGGGCGGGATGGTCCTACGAGCAGTACTTC. Encoded protein: CASRAGWSYEQYF.

The chain uses TRBV5-6 and TRBJ2-3; TRBD2 matches at 9 bases. CDR1 is SGHDT, CDR2 YYEEEE, per germline. The CDR3 extends over 15 amino acids. Germline trimming cut 4 bases from V and 7 bases from J; bases unmatched to any gene: 10. The CDR3 coding sequence is TGTGCCAGCAGCCCCGGACTAGCGAGAAGGCATACGCAGTATTTT. This sequence encodes CASSPGLARRHTQYF. Looking up the rest from reference TRBV5-6 and TRBJ2-3 gives the full variable domain: DAGVTQSPTHLIKTRGQQVTLRCSPKSGHDTVSWYQQALGQGPQFIFQYYEEEERQRGNFPDRFSGHQFPNYSSELNVNALLLGDSALYLCASSPGLARRHTQYFGPGTRLTVL.

The V gene is TRBV6-2 or TRBV6-3, the J gene TRBJ2-1, with 10 bases matching TRBD2. CDR3 length: 15 residues. Germline CDR1 is MNHEY and CDR2 is SVGEGT. Unmatched junction bases numbered 5, after V lost 4 bases and J lost 5 bases. The CDR3 protein is CASSSLAGANNEQFF. The CDR3 DNA is TGTGCCAGCAGTTCGCTAGCGGGGGCGAACAATGAGCAGTTCTTC.

This clone was recorded only once. The rearrangement joins TRBV7-8 to TRBJ1-4; 7 bases map to TRBD1. The CDR3 consists of 16 residues. The germline CDR1 and CDR2 sequences are SGHVS and FQNEAQ. V lost 5 bases to trimming and J lost 4 bases; unmatched junction nucleotides: 10. CDR3 coding DNA: TGTGCCAGCAGCACCGGGACAGCCCGAAATAATGAAAAACTGTTTTTT. Amino acid sequence: CASSTGTARNNEKLFF.

Comment on this clone: One end of the junction varies from germline; a read error may be responsible. The chain employs TRBV2 and TRBJ1-1; perhaps TRBD1 as D (5 bases). The CDR3 covers 14 residues. Germline loops: CDR1 SNHLY, CDR2 FYNNEI. The CDR3 loop is CASREGVANTEAFF. The CDR3 coding sequence is TGTGCCAGCAGGGAAGGGGTAGCGAACACTGAAGCTTTCTTT.

On this clone itself: One end of the junction fails to match germline, which may point to a read error. This rearrangement joins TRBV2 to TRBJ2-7, with D unclear. Germline loops: CDR1 SNHLY, CDR2 FYNNEI. This CDR3 is 10 amino acids long. The CDR3 DNA reads TGTGCCAGCAGATTGGGCCAACTCAATTTC. The encoded protein is CASRLGQLNF.

In nucleotides, the CDR3 is TGTGCCAGCAGCCACCTAGCGGGAGCTAGGGAGACCCAGTACTTC. It yields the protein CASSHLAGARETQYF. This chain uses TRBV3-1 (or the pseudogene TRBV3-2) with TRBJ2-5, with 10 bases that match TRBD2. There are 15 residues in the CDR3. Germline V gene lookup returns CDR1 LGHDT and CDR2 YNNKEL (reference sequence). Trimming at V came to 3 bases and at J to 5 bases, leaving 6 bases not matched to a gene.

The chain is built from TRBV15 and TRBJ1-2, with D unclear. This CDR3 spans 12 amino acids. Germline values: CDR1 LNHNV, CDR2 YYDKDF (reference sequence). Trimming took off 0 bases at V and 5 bases at J, with 4 bases between the two ends. CDR3: CATSREAYGYTF. The CDR3 DNA is TGTGCCACCAGCAGAGAAGCGTATGGCTACACCTTC. The full variable domain, in which reference TRBV15 and TRBJ1-2 provide the parts outside the CDR3, is DAMVIQNPRYQVTQFGKPVTLSCSQTLNHNVMYWYQQKSSQAPKLLFHYYDKDFNNEADTPDNFQSRRPNTSFCFLDIRSPGLGDTAMYLCATSREAYGYTFGSGTRLTVV.

This rearrangement joins TRBV10-2 to TRBJ2-1; 7 bases map to TRBD1. Germline V lookup: CDR1 WSHSY, CDR2 SAAADI. This CDR3 contains 13 residues. The V gene end was trimmed by 7 bases and the J gene end by 10 bases; junction bases not matched to a gene: 10. The CDR3 coding sequence is TGCGCCAGCATTAACTACAGGGGTGGCGAGCAGTTCTTC. This translates into CASINYRGGEQFF.

The J gene is TRBJ1-3, the V gene TRBV7-8; 12 nucleotides agree with TRBD1. The CDR3 covers 20 residues. V lost 4 bases and J lost 0; bases outside the gene matches: 13. Germline V gene sequence: CDR1 SGHVS, CDR2 FQNEAQ. The CDR3 DNA sequence: TGTGCCAGCAGCTGGACCTTGGGACAGGGGGCAAGGGCCTCTGGAAACACCATATATTTT. The encoded protein is CASSWTLGQGARASGNTIYF.

A word on this clone: Other nucleotide sequences from this sample produce the same CDR3. V gene TRBV19 combines with J gene TRBJ2-1; 7 nucleotides agree with TRBD2. The V and J ends lost 0 bases and 4 bases, in that order; junction bases with no gene match: 3. This CDR3 has 15 amino acids. CDR1 and CDR2 (germline): LNHDA, SQIVND (reference sequence). CDR3 loop: CASSIDGRLYNEQFF. In DNA form, the CDR3 reads TGTGCCAGTAGTATAGACGGGAGGCTATACAATGAGCAGTTCTTC.

In this sample, this clone turned up a few times. The J gene is TRBJ1-1, the V gene TRBV4-3; 11 nucleotides match TRBD1. Germline V gives CDR1 LGHNA, CDR2 YSLEER. This CDR3 is built from 15 residues. V lost 4 bases, J lost 3 bases, and 4 bases stayed unmatched. The CDR3 bases are TGCGCCAGCAGCCGGGGACAGGGGGGATACACTGAAGCTTTCTTT. Protein: CASSRGQGGYTEAFF.

Regarding this clone: Relative to the germline gene, one junction end is altered; a read error may explain this. The rearrangement joins TRBV28 to TRBJ1-1; no reliable D call. The CDR3 sequence is 14 residues long. The germline gives CDR1 MDHEN, CDR2 SYDVKM. CDR3 DNA: TGTGCCAGCACTTTAGGGCAGTTGAACACTGAAGCTTTCTTT. Encoded protein: CASTLGQLNTEAFF.

This chain connects TRBV4-2 to TRBJ2-7; D is unclear. V lost 1 base and J lost 0, with 7 bases in between. CDR1 is LGHNA, CDR2 YNFKEQ, per germline. This CDR3 is 14 amino acids long. Written as DNA, the CDR3 is TGTGCCAGCAGCCAAGCCTCGGGCTCCTACGAGCAGTACTTC. This encodes CASSQASGSYEQYF.

V is TRBV28 and J is TRBJ2-1; 7 bases match TRBD2. In germline, CDR1 is MDHEN, CDR2 SYDVKM. The CDR3 spans 15 residues. The ends lost 5 bases at V and 0 bases at J; junction bases unmatched: 4. The DNA for the CDR3 is TGTGCCAGCAGTCCCGGACTAGGCTCCTACAATGAGCAGTTCTTC. It yields the protein CASSPGLGSYNEQFF.

This chain connects TRBV11-3 to TRBJ2-1, with TRBD2 matching over 11 bases. Unmatched junction bases numbered 9, after V lost 4 bases and J lost 10 bases. The CDR3 runs 15 residues. The germline V gene has CDR1 SGHNT and CDR2 YENEEA. CDR3 nucleotides: TGTGCCAGCAGCTCAGGATTAGCGGGAGGGGGCGAGCAGTTCTTC. As protein: CASSSGLAGGGEQFF.

The chain couples TRBV29-1 to TRBJ1-1, with 8 nucleotides matching TRBD1. V lost 6 bases, J lost 4 bases, and 7 bases stayed unmatched. CDR1 SQVTM and CDR2 ANQGSEA come from the germline V gene. The CDR3 extends over 13 amino acids. The CDR3 loop is CSVGITGGTEAFF. The CDR3 DNA sequence: TGCAGCGTCGGCATTACAGGGGGCACTGAAGCTTTCTTT.

This sequence joins TRBV28 and TRBJ1-4; 8 nucleotides line up with TRBD1. The germline CDR1 and CDR2 sequences are MDHEN and SYDVKM. The CDR3 spans 14 residues. Unmatched junction bases numbered 6, after V lost 7 bases and J lost 5 bases. Here the CDR3 DNA reads TGTGCCAGCACCCGGGACAGGCTGAATGAAAAACTGTTTTTT. It specifies CASTRDRLNEKLFF.

V gene TRBV30 combines with J gene TRBJ2-7; a weak D match, TRBD1 (8 bases). CDR3 length equals 14 residues. V dropped 2 bases and J dropped 3 bases, with 14 bases sitting between them. The germline gives CDR1 GTSNPN, CDR2 SVGIG (reference sequence). The CDR3 nucleotides are TGTGCCTGGAGTCAAACAGGGGGGGTCTACGAGCAGTACTTC. This codes for CAWSQTGGVYEQYF.